These T cell receptor beta chains were read from a single sample in a study of Ad26.COV2.S vaccination and SARS-CoV-2 variants. Assay used: immunoSEQ multiplex PCR; TCRdb lists only in-frame clones, some missing. Of a few hundred thousand clones listed, 89% are singletons. The sample was peripheral blood, taken in a trial of Ad26.COV2.S vaccine versus placebo. The source of these receptors is a person aged 18-60 years who received the Ad26.COV2.S COVID-19 vaccine or a placebo. The CDR3 runs from the conserved cysteine through the conserved F or W. D genes are given only for firm matches. Clone size appears in some rows only: once, few, many, or a class for an expanded clone.

V: TRBV2; size: -; length: 15; J: TRBJ1-3; D: -; CDR3: CASSDATGAGNTIYF; DNA: TGTGCCAGCAGTGATGCTACGGGGGCTGGAAACACCATATATTTT
V: TRBV18; size: -; length: 14; J: TRBJ1-5; D: TRBD1; CDR3: CASSPGQGNQPQHF; DNA: TGTGCCAGCTCACCAGGACAGGGCAATCAGCCCCAGCATTTT
V: TRBV11-3; size: -; length: 15; J: TRBJ2-7; D: TRBD1; CDR3: CASSLGTGVTYEQYF; DNA: TGTGCCAGCAGCTTAGGAACAGGGGTAACCTACGAGCAGTACTTC
V: TRBV28; size: -; length: 19; J: TRBJ2-3; D: TRBD2; CDR3: CASSFEHRLAGVSGDTQYF; DNA: TGTGCCAGCAGTTTTGAGCATCGGCTAGCGGGAGTGTCTGGAGATACGCAGTATTTT
V: TRBV15; size: -; length: 14; J: TRBJ2-2; D: -; CDR3: CATSRDGYTGELFF; DNA: TGTGCCACCAGCAGAGACGGGTACACCGGGGAGCTGTTTTTT
V: TRBV3-1/TRBV3-2; size: -; length: 14; J: TRBJ2-1; D: -; CDR3: CASSQPGAYNEQFF; DNA: TGTGCCAGCAGCCAACCAGGGGCCTACAATGAGCAGTTCTTC
V: TRBV7-3; size: -; length: 17; J: TRBJ2-2; D: TRBD2; CDR3: CASSLSLGREGTGELFF; DNA: TGTGCCAGCAGCTTAAGTTTAGGGAGGGAGGGCACCGGGGAGCTGTTTTTT
V: TRBV7-9; size: -; length: 15; J: TRBJ2-3; D: TRBD2; CDR3: CASRSGTSAGNTQYF; DNA: TGTGCCAGCAGATCCGGGACTAGCGCCGGCAATACGCAGTATTTT
V: TRBV11-2; size: -; length: 14; J: TRBJ2-7; D: -; CDR3: CASSNLRGSYEQYF; DNA: TGTGCCAGCAGCAACCTACGGGGCTCCTACGAGCAGTACTTC
V: TRBV28; size: -; length: 13; J: TRBJ2-1; D: TRBD2; CDR3: CASSSTSDNEQFF; DNA: TGTGCCAGCAGTTCGACTAGCGATAATGAGCAGTTCTTC
V: TRBV6-5; size: -; length: 12; J: TRBJ2-7; D: -; CDR3: CASSYSTGEQYF; DNA: TGTGCCAGCAGTTACTCGACGGGAGAGCAGTACTTC
V: TRBV27; size: -; length: 14; J: TRBJ1-2; D: -; CDR3: CASSQKSTGSGYTF; DNA: TGTGCCAGCAGCCAAAAGTCGACAGGATCTGGCTACACCTTC
V: TRBV6-5; size: once; length: 13; J: TRBJ2-7; D: -; CDR3: CASTTSGSYEQYF; DNA: TGTGCCAGCACGACCAGCGGAAGCTACGAGCAGTACTTC
V: TRBV3-1/TRBV3-2; size: -; length: 15; J: TRBJ1-4; D: -; CDR3: CASSQVGGAGEKLFF; DNA: TGTGCCAGCAGCCAAGTCGGTGGGGCTGGTGAAAAACTGTTTTTT
V: TRBV19; size: -; length: 16; J: TRBJ2-3; D: -; CDR3: CASSTPLRGITDTQYF; DNA: TGTGCCAGTAGTACCCCCCTCCGGGGGATCACAGATACGCAGTATTTT
V: TRBV6-2/TRBV6-3; size: -; length: 21; J: TRBJ2-1; D: -; CDR3: CASSFWTGSTLAGVEFYEQFF; DNA: TGTGCCAGCAGTTTCTGGACAGGGTCCACGTTAGCGGGAGTGGAGTTCTATGAGCAGTTCTTC
V: TRBV28; size: -; length: 13; J: TRBJ2-7; D: -; CDR3: CASSLGQLSEQYF; DNA: TGTGCCAGCAGCCTCGGACAGCTTTCTGAGCAGTACTTC